Included here is one T cell receptor (beta chain) sequence, with context. Authors' processing steps: Researchers report that nucleated cell counts were estimated from reference gene primer amplification. Assay used: immunoSEQ multiplex PCR; TCRdb lists only in-frame clones, some missing. That table gives V, J and clone size, and the DNA gave D and trimming. The table has about 80,000 clones, around 88% seen once. The data derive from a study of blood T cell repertoires in COVID-19. The CDR3 has 16 residues. CDR1 and CDR2 (germline): SEHNR, FQNEAQ (reference sequence). The trim removed 3 bases at V and 5 bases at J, leaving 11 bases unmatched.

This TCR was sampled from a woman older than 75 with active or convalescent COVID-19. The chain couples TRBV7-9 to TRBJ1-2; 8 nucleotides line up with TRBD1. Sequencing was performed on peripheral blood. The CDR3 reads CASSFLFQGAKYGYTF. The DNA of the CDR3 is TGTGCCAGCAGCTTTCTTTTCCAGGGGGCGAAATATGGCTACACCTTC.